Presented here are 8 T cell receptor beta chains from one specimen sequenced in a study of CD8+ T cells in alopecia areata. Once RNA had been extracted, it was reverse transcribed into cDNA to act as the sequencing template. Repertoires were generated with immunoSEQ multiplex PCR, while TCRdb's copy carries only in-frame clones and drops some. The table lists 110,000 to 150,000 clones, about 60% of them singletons. The source was CD4+ T cells sorted from blood, collected at week 0. These receptors came from a human donor with alopecia areata.

Only a few counts were recorded for this clone. The chain joins TRBV18 to TRBJ1-4; D unresolved. CDR1 is KGHSH, CDR2 LQKENI, per germline. V dropped 0 bases and J dropped 8 bases, with 7 bases sitting between them. The CDR3 is made up of 13 amino acids. The CDR3 spells CASSPPMAEKLFF. The CDR3 DNA reads TGTGCCAGCTCACCACCGATGGCAGAAAAACTGTTTTTT.

A few counts support this clone. The chain joins TRBV5-4 to TRBJ2-7; D not resolved. Trimming removed 5 bases at V and 3 bases at J, with 9 bases between. The CDR3 sequence is 12 residues long. Germline V CDR1 and CDR2: SGHNT, YYREEE (reference sequence). This CDR3 reads CASSSPDYEQYF. CDR3 DNA sequence: TGTGCCAGCAGTTCTCCCGACTACGAGCAGTACTTC.

The chain carries TRBV9 and TRBJ1-6; D is unresolved. In germline, CDR1 is SGDLS, CDR2 YYNGEE. CDR3 size: 14 residues. Trimming took 0 bases from V and 8 from J, leaving 9 bases between them. The CDR3 here is CASSVDSGDSPLHF. CDR3 nucleotide sequence: TGTGCCAGCAGCGTAGACTCCGGCGATTCACCCCTCCACTTT.

The chain combines TRBV5-1 with TRBJ1-5; D is ambiguous. CDR3 size: 15 residues. V shed 0 bases and J shed 3 bases, with 10 bases lying between them. In germline, CDR1 is SGHRS, CDR2 YFSETQ. In nucleotides, the CDR3 is TGCGCCAGCAGCTTGGGGACCATGATCAATCAGCCCCAGCATTTT. Encoded protein: CASSLGTMINQPQHF.

The chain joins TRBV9 to TRBJ2-3; TRBD2 is a possible D gene (7 bases). This CDR3 contains 16 residues. CDR1 and CDR2 (germline): SGDLS, YYNGEE. V was pared by 4 bases and J by 1 base, with 16 bases between. In nucleotides, the CDR3 is TGTGCCAGCAGCCCCAAAGGGGGGGATCGCACAGATACGCAGTATTTT. This encodes CASSPKGGDRTDTQYF.

J is TRBJ2-3 and V is TRBV7-2; 9 bases map to TRBD1. The V gene's germline CDR1 is SGHTA and CDR2 FQGNSA. With 5 bases clipped from V and 2 bases from J, the junction kept 5 bases outside the gene matches. This CDR3 is built from 15 residues. The CDR3 sequence is CASSPGTGNTDTQYF. CDR3 coding DNA: TGTGCCAGCAGCCCCGGGACAGGGAACACAGATACGCAGTATTTT. The full variable domain, its missing parts supplied by reference TRBV7-2 and TRBJ2-3, is GAGVSQSPSNKVTEKGKDVELRCDPISGHTALYWYRQSLGQGLEFLIYFQGNSAPDKSGLPSDRFSAERTGGSVSTLTIQRTQQEDSAVYLCASSPGTGNTDTQYFGPGTRLTVL.

The rearrangement uses TRBV12-5 and TRBJ1-3; D is unclear. In germline, CDR1 is LGHNT, CDR2 FRNRAP. V was clipped by 3 bases and J by 4 bases, with 7 bases between them. There are 13 residues in the CDR3. Written as DNA, the CDR3 is TGTGCTAGTGGTTTCCTCGAGGGAAACACCATATATTTT. Its translation is CASGFLEGNTIYF.

This clone was found a few times. The V call is TRBV29-1, the J call TRBJ1-1; D may be TRBD1 (6 bases). Germline CDR1 SQVTM, CDR2 ANQGSEA. The CDR3 runs to 13 residues. V was shortened by 6 bases and J by 1 base, with 12 bases between the two germline ends. For the CDR3, the DNA is TGCAGCGTCCCCCGGACAGAGAACACTGAAGCTTTCTTT. This encodes CSVPRTENTEAFF.